These 12 T cell receptor beta chains came from one sample sequenced in a study of T cells after yellow fever vaccination. TCRdb used MiXCR to reprocess the 5' RACE reads, holding one entry per CDR3 protein. The sample lists approximately 150,000 distinct CDR3 sequences, around 9% occurring once. The sample was CD8+ T cells sorted from PBMCs, taken 45 days after the yellow fever booster vaccination. These receptor sequences come from a man aged 18 to 30 who received the YFV17D yellow fever vaccine.

This clonotype was seen at least ten times. The rearrangement uses TRBV6-4 and TRBJ2-3; TRBD2 agrees at 8 bases. The CDR3 covers 15 residues. Germline V gene data show CDR1 as MRHNA and CDR2 as SNTAGT. The trim removed 3 bases at V and 4 bases at J, leaving 6 bases unmatched. This CDR3 reads CASSEGAGAADTQYF. The CDR3, as DNA: TGTGCCAGCAGTGAAGGAGCGGGGGCCGCAGATACGCAGTATTTT.

The table lists this clonotype with many counts. The chain employs TRBV5-1 and TRBJ2-3; 8 bases map to TRBD1. The germline V gene has CDR1 SGHRS and CDR2 YFSETQ. V was clipped by 4 bases and J by 4 bases; unmatched bases: 8. The CDR3 contains 15 residues. The CDR3 nucleotides are TGCGCCAGCAGCGCGACGACAGGGGAATCAGATACGCAGTATTTT. Protein: CASSATTGESDTQYF.

Many counts were recorded for this clonotype. The V and J genes are TRBV6-2 or TRBV6-3 and TRBJ2-1; no reliable D call. Between the trimmed V and J ends, which lost 3 bases and 5 bases, there was a span of 38 bases. The CDR3 is 23 residues long. Germline CDR1 MNHEY, CDR2 SVGEGT. CDR3 residues: CASSYYRSKGAIQTFYIDNEQFF. The DNA for the CDR3 is TGTGCCAGCAGTTATTACCGAAGCAAAGGTGCCATCCAAACTTTCTACATAGACAATGAGCAGTTCTTC.

The table lists this clonotype with a few counts. This chain links TRBV29-1 with TRBJ1-1; D is possibly TRBD1 (6 bases). The CDR3 spans 12 residues. V lost 4 bases to trimming and J lost 0 bases, with 6 bases between them. Germline V gives CDR1 SQVTM, CDR2 ANQGSEA. CDR3 in amino acids: CSVGGLNTEAFF. DNA of the CDR3: TGCAGCGTTGGGGGGCTGAACACTGAAGCTTTCTTT.

This clonotype was seen a few times. The chain has TRBV20-1 and TRBJ2-3; perhaps D is TRBD1 or TRBD2 (5 bases each). CDR3 length: 14 amino acids. Germline V gene data show CDR1 as DFQATT and CDR2 as SNEGSKA (reference sequence). V was pared by 2 bases and J by 4 bases, with 13 bases between. CDR3 sequence reads: CSARRDAGADTQYF. Written as DNA, the CDR3 is TGCAGTGCTAGAAGGGACGCAGGTGCAGATACGCAGTATTTT.

This clonotype was seen a handful of times. The chain has TRBV9 and TRBJ2-2; D may be TRBD2 (6 bases). The CDR3 covers 16 residues. Trimming removed 4 bases at V and 1 base at J, with 14 bases between. CDR1 and CDR2 (germline): SGDLS, YYNGEE. The CDR3 region is CASSPHGTGNTGELFF. The DNA for the CDR3 is TGTGCCAGCAGCCCCCACGGGACTGGGAACACCGGGGAGCTGTTTTTT.

This clonotype was seen many times. The genes are TRBV29-1 and TRBJ2-7, with TRBD2 as a possible D gene (5 bases). CDR1 SQVTM and CDR2 ANQGSEA come from the germline V gene. The CDR3 contains 15 residues. Trimming stripped 0 bases from V and 2 bases from J, with 14 bases between. The CDR3 nucleotides read TGCAGCGTTGAAGAGGTGAGCCGGGGAACCTACGAGCAGTACTTC. Translated, it gives CSVEEVSRGTYEQYF.

In its sample, this clonotype was seen many times. The chain links TRBV9 to TRBJ1-5; D is uncertain. Between the trimmed V and J ends, which lost 0 bases and 6 bases, there was a span of 7 bases. Germline CDR1 reads SGDLS; CDR2 reads YYNGEE. CDR3 length equals 13 residues. The CDR3 loop is CASSVGGSQPQHF. The CDR3 nucleotides read TGTGCCAGCAGCGTAGGTGGGAGTCAGCCCCAGCATTTT. Complete variable domain (other parts from reference TRBV9 and TRBJ1-5): DSGVTQTPKHLITATGQRVTLRCSPRSGDLSVYWYQQSLDQGLQFLIQYYNGEERAKGNILERFSAQQFPDLHSELNLSSLELGDSALYFCASSVGGSQPQHFGDGTRLSIL.

This clonotype was seen ten or more times. The CDR3: CASSPGQGPNYGYTF. In DNA form, the CDR3 reads TGCGCCAGCAGCCCGGGACAGGGGCCGAACTATGGCTACACCTTC. The chain is built from TRBV5-1 and TRBJ1-2; 10 bases line up with TRBD1. With V trimmed by 4 bases and J by 2 bases, 5 bases remained unmatched. CDR1 is SGHRS and CDR2 is YFSETQ in the germline V gene. The CDR3 has 15 amino acids.

This clonotype showed up just a few times. The chain joins TRBV5-1 to TRBJ2-1, with 8 bases lining up with TRBD2. J was trimmed by 1 base and V by 5 bases; bases with no gene match: 5. This CDR3 is 15 amino acids long. Germline V gives CDR1 SGHRS, CDR2 YFSETQ. The DNA for the CDR3 is TGCGCCAGCAGACGACCGGGGGGGTCCTACAATGAGCAGTTCTTC. Its translation is CASRRPGGSYNEQFF.

This clonotype has only a few counts. The chain is built from TRBV7-6 and TRBJ2-7; weak D call: TRBD1 (6 bases). V shed 5 bases and J shed 0 bases, with 14 bases lying between them. The germline gives CDR1 SGHVS, CDR2 FNYEAQ. The CDR3 runs 15 residues. CDR3 coding DNA: TGTGCCAGCAGCCAAGACAGGAGGAGCTCCTACGAGCAGTACTTC. It is translated as CASSQDRRSSYEQYF.

This clonotype came up a few times. The genes are TRBV6-5 and TRBJ2-5; D uncertain. There are 15 residues in the CDR3. Per germline, CDR1 MNHEY and CDR2 SVGAGI. Trimming took off 1 base at V and 2 bases at J, with 11 bases between the two ends. The CDR3 nucleotides are TGTGCCAGCAGTTACTACGGTTGGCAACAAGAGACCCAGTACTTC. It codes for CASSYYGWQQETQYF.